Each of the 14 T cell receptor beta chains below was sequenced from the same sample in a study of blood T cell repertoires in COVID-19. Only in-frame clones appear in the TCRdb table, and some are missing; sequencing was by immunoSEQ multiplex PCR. Counted here are some 190,000 clones, 80% occurring once; the ten biggest clones make up 3.5% to 4.5%. The sequenced sample consisted of PBMCs or T cells enriched from blood (not recorded which). Receptor source: a man aged 25-45 years with acute COVID-19.

J is TRBJ1-6 and V is TRBV4-1, with TRBD1 as a possible D gene (5 bases). The germline CDR1 and CDR2 sequences are MGHRA and YSYEKL. V was shortened by 1 base and J by 8 bases, with 15 bases between the two germline ends. The CDR3 is 16 amino acids. The CDR3 nucleotides read TGCGCCAGCAGCCAAGGGGGCAAGGGTTTGGATTCACCCCTCCACTTT. Its protein is CASSQGGKGLDSPLHF.

Notes on this clone: This may come from a read error, since a much larger clone is one base off. The rearrangement links TRBV11-2 to TRBJ1-2; 7 bases fit TRBD1. Trimming cost V 5 bases and J 4 bases; bases outside gene matches: 4. The germline V gene has CDR1 SGHAT and CDR2 FQNNGV. The CDR3 contains 13 residues. CDR3 in amino acids: CASSPGQSYGYTF. The CDR3 region has the DNA TGTGCCAGCAGCCCGGGACAGAGCTATGGCTACACCTTC.

The genes are TRBV7-9 and TRBJ2-5; no clear D gene. V dropped 1 base and J dropped 0 bases, with 9 bases sitting between them. Germline loops: CDR1 SEHNR, CDR2 FQNEAQ (reference sequence). The CDR3 runs to 15 residues. The CDR3 bases are TGTGCCAGCAGCTTAGGCCAGGCCCACCAAGAGACCCAGTACTTC. Translating it yields CASSLGQAHQETQYF.

The chain has TRBV6-2 or TRBV6-3 and TRBJ1-6; the D gene is possibly TRBD1 (6 bases). The CDR3 contains 16 residues. V was cut by 4 bases and J by 8 bases, with 18 bases left in between. Germline V lookup: CDR1 MNHEY, CDR2 SVGEGT. The CDR3 here is CASSSLGDITDSPLHF. CDR3 nucleotide sequence: TGTGCCAGCAGTTCCCTAGGGGACATTACGGATTCACCCCTCCACTTT.

This clone was picked up one time. The rearrangement links TRBV30 to TRBJ1-5; TRBD1 matches 8 bases. V dropped 0 bases and J dropped 5; count of bases not matched to a gene: 6. From germline, CDR1 is GTSNPN and CDR2 SVGIG (reference sequence). The CDR3 totals 15 residues. The CDR3 bases are TGTGCCTGGAGTGTTGGACAGGGAACCCATCAGCCCCAGCATTTT. Residues: CAWSVGQGTHQPQHF. Drawing the rest from reference TRBV30 and TRBJ1-5, the complete variable domain is SQTIHQWPATLVQPVGSPLSLECTVEGTSNPNLYWYRQAAGRGLQLLFYSVGIGQISSEVPQNLSASRPQDRQFILSSKKLLLSDSGFYLCAWSVGQGTHQPQHFGDGTRLSIL.

The chain has TRBV5-1 and TRBJ2-3; 9 nucleotides agree with TRBD2. V was pared by 7 bases and J by 6 bases, with 15 bases of the junction left unmatched. CDR3 length: 16 amino acids. The V gene's germline CDR1 is SGHRS and CDR2 YFSETQ. CDR3 sequence: CASRSRVAGGPDTQYF. The DNA of the CDR3 is TGCGCCAGCCGCTCCCGCGTCGCGGGGGGGCCGGATACGCAGTATTTT. Using reference TRBV5-1 and TRBJ2-3 for the parts outside the CDR3, the full variable domain is KAGVTQTPRYLIKTRGQQVTLSCSPISGHRSVSWYQQTPGQGLQFLFEYFSETQRNKGNFPGRFSGRQFSNSRSEMNVSTLELGDSALYLCASRSRVAGGPDTQYFGPGTRLTVL.

CDR3 DNA: TGTGCCAGCAGTTTATTAGATTTTGGCGGGGAAAAACTGTTTTTT. Its protein is CASSLLDFGGEKLFF. The chain combines TRBV28 with TRBJ1-4; the D is unclear. The CDR3 contains 15 residues. Per the germline V gene, CDR1 is MDHEN and CDR2 is SYDVKM. Trimming removed 1 base from V and 8 bases from J, with 14 bases in between.

This clone showed up just a few times. The CDR3 spells CASSPRFGEAFF. Here the CDR3 DNA reads TGTGCCAGCAGCCCTAGATTTGGGGAAGCTTTCTTT. The rearrangement joins TRBV12-3 or TRBV12-4 to TRBJ1-1; D is unresolved. The CDR3 loop spans 12 amino acids. The germline V and J ends were trimmed by 6 bases and 8 bases, with 13 bases remaining between them.

This chain joins TRBV5-6 and TRBJ1-1; TRBD1 aligns across 7 bases. From germline, CDR1 is SGHDT and CDR2 YYEEEE. The CDR3 has 15 residues. V shed 3 bases and J 3 bases; nucleotides not matched to a gene: 8. In DNA, the CDR3 is TGTGCCAGCAGCTCATCAGGCAGGGGGGACACTGAAGCTTTCTTT. Translation: CASSSSGRGDTEAFF.

This clone came up a few times. The V and J genes are TRBV6-5 and TRBJ1-2, with D hard to call. Trimming removed 0 bases from V and 8 bases from J, with 19 bases in between. The V gene's germline CDR1 is MNHEY and CDR2 SVGAGI. The CDR3 spans 16 residues. CDR3 region: CASSYSTGDAEGGYTF. CDR3 DNA: TGTGCCAGCAGTTACTCGACTGGGGATGCCGAGGGAGGCTACACCTTC.

V usage is TRBV19 and J usage is TRBJ1-2, with D uncertain. The CDR3 has 11 amino acids. Between the trimmed V and J ends, which lost 6 bases and 3 bases, there was a span of 5 bases. In germline, CDR1 is LNHDA, CDR2 SQIVND (reference sequence). The CDR3 spells CASRADYGYTF. As DNA, the CDR3 is TGTGCCAGTAGGGCCGACTATGGCTACACCTTC.

Comment on this clone: Being one base from a much bigger clone, this may be a read error. V usage is TRBV28 and J usage is TRBJ2-2; the match to TRBD2 covers 14 bases. The germline gives CDR1 MDHEN, CDR2 SYDVKM. This CDR3 has 19 residues. Written as DNA, the CDR3 is TGTGCCAGCAGTACCTGGGCGGGACTAGCGGGGGTAAACACCGGGGAGCTGCTTTTT. Amino acids: CASSTWAGLAGVNTGELLF.

The chain recombines TRBV12-3 or TRBV12-4 with TRBJ2-2, with a weak D call TRBD1 (5 bases). The CDR3 has 13 amino acids. The V end lost 2 bases, the J end lost 5 bases, and 6 bases lay between the germline ends. CDR3 bases: TGTGCCAGCAGTTTAAAGGGGACCGGGGAGCTGTTTTTT. Protein: CASSLKGTGELFF.

This clone was seen more than once but under ten times. V is TRBV5-1 and J is TRBJ2-7, with D possibly TRBD2 on 5 matching bases. Germline CDR1 and CDR2: SGHRS and YFSETQ. This CDR3 is built from 13 residues. V was trimmed by 1 base and J by 0 bases, leaving 5 bases between them. CDR3 residues: CASSLTSSYEQYF. For the CDR3, the DNA is TGCGCCAGCAGCTTGACTAGCTCCTACGAGCAGTACTTC.